Listed here is a single TCR beta chain. Antigen unknown. By phenotype, naive CD8+ T cells were CD45RO-CCR7+CD27+CD95-. The record originates from a study of CXCR3-negative and CXCR3-positive naive CD8 T cells. The libraries of TRB cDNA were prepared using 5' RACE with UMI labels. One entry per CDR3 protein, without DNA, is what TCRdb gives after re-calling the 5' RACE reads. The table lists about 110,000 distinct CDR3 sequences. Germline V gives CDR1 ENHRY, CDR2 SYGVKD. The CDR3 totals 13 residues. Study results and caveats: Unlike memory cells, which differed, naive CXCR3-negative and CXCR3-positive cells had similar TRBV-TRBJ usage. TRB CDR3 hydrophobicity was greater in CXCR3-positive naive cells than in CXCR3-negative naive cells. Memory CD8+ cells showed much lower diversity, while both naive subsets displayed comparably high diversity.

The sequenced material came from naive CXCR3+ CD8+ T cells from blood. Subset: CD45RO-CCR7+CD27+CD95- naive CD8+ T cells expressing CXCR3 (TNR3+). V usage is TRBV10-3 and J usage is TRBJ2-7; TCRdb proposes TRBD2, but this gene call is untestable without DNA. The receptor comes from a human donor in good health. Some clones in this sample may be carry-over from other donors' samples. CDR3: CASSTGPSYEQYF.